The 10 T cell receptor beta chains below come from one sample, sequenced in a study of T cell responses to AZD1222 COVID-19 vaccine. Assay: immunoSEQ multiplex PCR; the TCRdb copy retains only in-frame clones and omits some. The repertoire has around 100,000 clones, 88% of them found once; the top ten carry 7% to 10%. The sample here was peripheral blood, taken on day 0 of AZD1222 vaccination. The receptors stem from an adult in good health.

This clone was found a few times. The rearrangement joins TRBV19 to TRBJ1-1; the D is unclear. The CDR3 totals 13 residues. CDR1 is LNHDA and CDR2 is SQIVND in the germline V gene (reference sequence). V lost 4 bases to trimming and J lost 0 bases, with 6 bases between them. The CDR3 nucleotides are TGTGCCAGTAGTAGCAACATGAACACTGAAGCTTTCTTT. As protein: CASSSNMNTEAFF.

This clone was seen only once. The CDR3, as DNA: TGTGCCAGCAGCTTAGAGGGCAGGTCCGGGGAGCTGTTTTTT. Its protein product is CASSLEGRSGELFF. V is TRBV7-8 and J is TRBJ2-2; no firm D call. Germline CDR1 reads SGHVS; CDR2 reads FQNEAQ. Trimming stripped 1 base from V and 6 bases from J, with 9 bases between. The CDR3 extends over 14 amino acids.

This sequence joins TRBV24-1 and TRBJ2-7; 12 bases agree with TRBD1. CDR1 and CDR2 (germline): KGHDR, SFDVKD. This CDR3 is built from 14 residues. With 5 bases clipped from V and 6 bases from J, the junction kept 4 bases outside the gene matches. CDR3 in DNA: TGTGCCACCAGTGTGGGGACAGGGGGCGGCGAGCAGTACTTC. This encodes CATSVGTGGGEQYF.

This sequence joins TRBV6-2 or TRBV6-3 and TRBJ2-5, with unresolved D. Trimming took off 5 bases at V and 1 base at J, with 11 bases between the two ends. The CDR3 consists of 14 residues. Germline loops: CDR1 MNHEY, CDR2 SVGEGT. The CDR3 bases are TGTGCCAGCAGTATGCCCGACCTCCAAGAGACCCAGTACTTC. It yields the protein CASSMPDLQETQYF.

This sequence joins TRBV6-4 and TRBJ2-5, with D possibly TRBD1 on 5 matching bases. The V end was cut by 3 bases, the J end by 7 bases, with 12 bases between. The CDR3 covers 13 residues. Germline V gene sequence: CDR1 MRHNA, CDR2 SNTAGT. CDR3 bases: TGTGCCAGCAGTGAGACAGCAGATCGGACCCAGTACTTC. This encodes CASSETADRTQYF.

The genes are TRBV5-4 and TRBJ2-7, with 7 bases identical to TRBD2. Looked up from germline, CDR1 is SGHNT and CDR2 is YYREEE (reference sequence). Trimming at V came to 7 bases and at J to 1 base, leaving 2 bases not matched to a gene. The CDR3 totals 12 residues. DNA of the CDR3: TGTGCCAGCGGGGGGGGGTCCTACGAGCAGTACTTC. Translating gives CASGGGSYEQYF. Drawing the rest from reference TRBV5-4 and TRBJ2-7, the complete variable domain is ETGVTQSPTHLIKTRGQQVTLRCSSQSGHNTVSWYQQALGQGPQFIFQYYREEENGRGNFPPRFSGLQFPNYSSELNVNALELDDSALYLCASGGGSYEQYFGPGTRLTVT.

The chain is built from TRBV9 and TRBJ2-3; TRBD2 aligns across 7 bases. This CDR3 has 15 residues. V was clipped by 7 bases and J by 2 bases; unmatched bases: 10. Germline V CDR1 and CDR2: SGDLS, YYNGEE. The CDR3 protein is CASARGGSATDTQYF. As DNA, the CDR3 is TGTGCCAGCGCCCGGGGCGGGAGTGCCACAGATACGCAGTATTTT.

The V gene is TRBV24-1, the J gene TRBJ2-7; 8 positions agree with TRBD1. The germline gives CDR1 KGHDR, CDR2 SFDVKD. The V gene end was trimmed by 3 bases and the J gene end by 8 bases; junction bases not matched to a gene: 8. The CDR3 length is 14 residues. DNA for the CDR3: TGTGCCACCAGTGATCTCGCTGGACAGGGAAAGCAGTACTTC. Encoded protein: CATSDLAGQGKQYF.

This clone was seen a few times. This chain connects TRBV10-2 to TRBJ2-7; TRBD2 matches at 11 bases. Per germline, CDR1 WSHSY and CDR2 SAAADI. This CDR3 has 14 amino acids. V lost 6 bases to trimming and J lost 6 bases; unmatched junction nucleotides: 7. The CDR3 region is CASRLAGGPGEQYF. CDR3 nucleotide sequence: TGCGCCAGCAGATTAGCGGGAGGGCCTGGCGAGCAGTACTTC.

This chain links TRBV19 with TRBJ1-4, with 9 bases matching TRBD1. CDR3 length: 15 amino acids. The germline gives CDR1 LNHDA, CDR2 SQIVND (reference sequence). V shed 5 bases, J shed 5 bases, and the junction held 6 bases outside the gene matches. The CDR3 DNA is TGTGCCAGTAGTCCCCGGGACAGGGAAAATGAAAAACTGTTTTTT. The encoded protein is CASSPRDRENEKLFF. Supplemented by reference TRBV19 and TRBJ1-4, the full variable domain reads DGGITQSPKYLFRKEGQNVTLSCEQNLNHDAMYWYRQDPGQGLRLIYYSQIVNDFQKGDIAEGYSVSREKKESFPLTVTSAQKNPTAFYLCASSPRDRENEKLFFGSGTQLSVL.